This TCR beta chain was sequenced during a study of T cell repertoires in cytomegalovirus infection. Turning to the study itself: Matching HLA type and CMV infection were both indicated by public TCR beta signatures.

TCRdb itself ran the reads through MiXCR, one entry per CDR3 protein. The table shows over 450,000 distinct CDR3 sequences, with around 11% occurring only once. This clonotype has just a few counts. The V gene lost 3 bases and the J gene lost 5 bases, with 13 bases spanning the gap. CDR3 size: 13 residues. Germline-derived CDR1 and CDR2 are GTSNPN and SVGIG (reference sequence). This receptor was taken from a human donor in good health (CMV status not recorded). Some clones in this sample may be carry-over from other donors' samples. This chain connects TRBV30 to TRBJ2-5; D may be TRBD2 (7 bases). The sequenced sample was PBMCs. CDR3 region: CAWSRTAGETQYF. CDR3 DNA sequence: TGTGCCTGGAGCAGGACAGCGGGGGAGACCCAGTACTTC.